The clone carrying this T cell receptor (beta chain) was counted ten times or more. Its target is not known. Per germline, CDR1 SGHRS and CDR2 YFSETQ. This CDR3 has 16 residues. V dropped 0 bases and J dropped 0 bases, with 11 bases sitting between them. One entry per CDR3 protein, called by TCRdb with MiXCR from the 5' RACE reads. The table shows tens of thousands of distinct CDR3 sequences, with under 25% occurring only once. This sample was taken from a study of spatial heterogeneity in lung cancer. Study summary: In the raw reads, each unique TCR and UMI combination was present more than ten times on average. Overall study results and limits: Ubiquitous expanded tumor TCRs were observed in blood more at resection than follow-up.

Time point meaning: sample taken at primary tumor resection. Researchers sequenced whole RNA taken from tumor, nontumor lung or frozen PBMC without sorting. The donors comprised about 70 untreated early-stage non-small cell lung cancer patients. V usage is TRBV5-1 and J usage is TRBJ2-3, with D unclear. This sequence was found in a male donor with early-stage non-small cell lung cancer. The sequences come from PBMCs, collected at surgery. The CDR3 nucleotides are TGCGCCAGCAGCTTGGTAACCAGTTCTAGCACAGATACGCAGTATTTT. Translating it yields CASSLVTSSSTDTQYF.